A single sample gave rise to the 30 T cell receptor beta chains below, sequenced in a study of cytomegalovirus exposure and HLA in healthy donors. The PCR used 60 Vbeta and 13 Jbeta primers. Some clones are missing from TCRdb's copy, which holds only in-frame ones; the method was immunoSEQ multiplex PCR. The table has about 130,000 clones, 60% to 80% seen once. Sequences were obtained from PBMCs. The origin of the receptors is a woman aged 55-69 years in good health and CMV-seropositive.

V and J are TRBV10-3 and TRBJ2-1, with 7 bases that match TRBD2. Germline lookup yields CDR1 ENHRY and CDR2 SYGVKD. This CDR3 has 17 residues. With 10 bases clipped from V and 4 bases from J, the junction kept 19 bases outside the gene matches. CDR3 sequence (DNA): TGTGCCACCGTGCTAGGCAGCGGGGCGGCCACTTACAATGAGCAGTTCTTC. Protein product: CATVLGSGAATYNEQFF.

This clone was counted only a few times. The chain is built from TRBV7-9 and TRBJ2-2, with a tentative D call TRBD2 (6 bases). Germline V lookup: CDR1 SEHNR, CDR2 FQNEAQ (reference sequence). The CDR3 totals 16 residues. Between the trimmed V and J ends, which lost 3 bases and 0 bases, there was a span of 11 bases. The CDR3 sequence: CASSFWEAANTGELFF. The CDR3 bases are TGTGCCAGCAGCTTTTGGGAGGCTGCGAACACCGGGGAGCTGTTTTTT.

The rearrangement joins TRBV9 to TRBJ1-2; D ambiguous. There are 13 residues in the CDR3. V shed 0 bases and J shed 3 bases, with 6 bases lying between them. The germline V gene encodes CDR1 SGDLS and CDR2 YYNGEE. The CDR3 reads CASSVESDYGYTF. The CDR3 DNA sequence: TGTGCCAGCAGCGTAGAGTCGGACTATGGCTACACCTTC.

The rearrangement joins TRBV6-4 to TRBJ2-3, with 8 bases fitting TRBD2. CDR3 length: 15 amino acids. The junction had 4 bases not matched to a gene; V was cut back by 1 base and J by 4 bases. Germline V lookup: CDR1 MRHNA, CDR2 SNTAGT. For the CDR3, the DNA is TGTGCCAGCAGTGACTGGGCTAGCGGGTCAGATACGCAGTATTTT. Translation: CASSDWASGSDTQYF.

The chain joins TRBV2 to TRBJ2-7, with D possibly being TRBD2 (5 bases). This CDR3 is built from 13 residues. Germline V gene lookup returns CDR1 SNHLY and CDR2 FYNNEI. V was cut by 2 bases and J by 4 bases, with 9 bases left in between. Written as DNA, the CDR3 is TGTGCCAGCAGTGAATACGGGGAATACGAGCAGTACTTC. Translating gives CASSEYGEYEQYF.

This clone came up once. The chain couples TRBV19 to TRBJ2-7; TRBD1 matches 7 bases. Germline CDR1 and CDR2: LNHDA and SQIVND (reference sequence). CDR3 length: 13 residues. After removal of 7 bases from V and 6 bases from J, the junction contained 9 bases not matched to a gene. The CDR3 DNA is TGTGCCAGTAACAGGGGCGAAACTTCCGAGCAGTACTTC. Encoded protein: CASNRGETSEQYF.

This clone was observed a single time. The genes are TRBV5-1 and TRBJ2-1; no firm D call. The V gene lost 2 bases and the J gene lost 9 bases, with 6 bases spanning the gap. Germline V gives CDR1 SGHRS, CDR2 YFSETQ. The CDR3 is 11 amino acids. In DNA, the CDR3 is TGCGCCAGCAGCTTTCTAGGTGAGCAGTTCTTC. Translated, it gives CASSFLGEQFF.

This clone appeared a few times. The chain recombines TRBV5-1 with TRBJ1-4; no firm D call. The CDR3 covers 13 residues. Trimming shortened V by 4 bases and J by 8 bases, and 12 bases separated the two germline ends. CDR1 is SGHRS, CDR2 YFSETQ, per germline. CDR3 amino acids: CASSLDLAEKLFF. The CDR3 nucleotides are TGCGCCAGCAGCCTGGACCTGGCCGAAAAACTGTTTTTT.

The chain uses TRBV7-9 and TRBJ2-7; 8 bases fit TRBD1. The CDR3 spans 14 residues. The V segment lost 4 bases and the J segment 5 bases; nucleotides outside the gene matches: 7. Germline V gives CDR1 SEHNR, CDR2 FQNEAQ (reference sequence). The CDR3 loop reads CASSSRQGYDEQYF. The CDR3 DNA sequence: TGTGCCAGCAGCTCCAGACAGGGGTACGACGAGCAGTACTTC.

The chain joins TRBV7-3 to TRBJ2-6; D is undetermined. CDR1 is SGHTA and CDR2 is FQGTGA in the germline V gene. The CDR3 contains 15 residues. The V gene lost 8 bases and the J gene lost 1 base, with 12 bases spanning the gap. The CDR3 loop is CASSSYTSGANVLTF. The CDR3 nucleotides are TGTGCCAGCTCTTCATACACGTCTGGGGCCAACGTCCTGACTTTC.

This clone came up a few times. The sample carries other DNA sequences with the same CDR3. This chain uses TRBV5-1 with TRBJ1-1; D is unresolved. The V end lost 0 bases, the J end lost 2 bases, and 8 bases lay between the germline ends. The CDR3 contains 14 residues. Germline assignment: CDR1 SGHRS and CDR2 YFSETQ. Here the CDR3 DNA reads TGCGCCAGCAGCTTGGGGCAGGCTAACACTGAAGCTTTCTTT. Translation: CASSLGQANTEAFF.

The genes are TRBV19 and TRBJ1-2; 8 bases map to TRBD1. V was pared by 5 bases and J by 6 bases, with 11 bases of the junction left unmatched. Germline V CDR1 and CDR2: LNHDA, SQIVND (reference sequence). CDR3 length equals 15 residues. The CDR3 is CASSSTSRTGNGYTF. The CDR3 coding sequence is TGTGCCAGTAGTTCAACCTCGAGGACAGGGAATGGCTACACCTTC.

The gene calls are TRBV20-1 and TRBJ1-2, with 7 bases identical to TRBD1. Trimming at V came to 2 bases and at J to 10 bases, leaving 4 bases not matched to a gene. From germline, CDR1 is DFQATT and CDR2 SNEGSKA (reference sequence). The CDR3 is 11 amino acids. The CDR3 protein is CSARKGADYTF. CDR3 sequence (DNA): TGCAGTGCTAGAAAGGGGGCAGACTACACCTTC.

This clone appeared a single time. V is TRBV6-4 and J is TRBJ2-1, with 7 bases identical to TRBD2. Germline V gene lookup returns CDR1 MRHNA and CDR2 SNTAGT. V trimming: 0 bases; J trimming: 0 bases; junction bases outside the gene matches: 5. This CDR3 region has 17 residues. CDR3 loop: CASSDSTSASSYNEQFF. The CDR3 DNA follows: TGTGCCAGCAGTGACTCCACTAGCGCCAGCTCCTACAATGAGCAGTTCTTC.

The chain has TRBV9 and TRBJ1-1; no firm D call. CDR1 and CDR2 from the germline V gene are SGDLS and YYNGEE. The CDR3 sequence is 17 residues long. The germline V and J ends were trimmed by 0 bases and 4 bases, with 19 bases remaining between them. As DNA, the CDR3 is TGTGCCAGCAGCGTAGCCTCCCTCCAGATAGGAGTCACTGAAGCTTTCTTT. Translated, it gives CASSVASLQIGVTEAFF.

This chain uses TRBV25-1 with TRBJ1-2; D gene uncertain. Germline CDR1 is MGHDK and CDR2 is SYGVNS. V was cut by 1 base and J by 8 bases, with 20 bases left in between. CDR3 length equals 16 residues. The CDR3 sequence is CASSESHLGGLRGYTF. CDR3 bases: TGTGCCAGCAGTGAATCCCACTTGGGAGGGCTTAGGGGCTACACCTTC.

The chain recombines TRBV7-2 with TRBJ1-5; D is unclear. This CDR3 has 15 amino acids. Trimming cost V 2 bases and J 5 bases, with 13 bases left between them. Germline CDR1 is SGHTA and CDR2 is FQGNSA. The CDR3 bases are TGTGCCAGCAGCTTAACAGACCTTGGGTATCAGCCCCAGCATTTT. It codes for CASSLTDLGYQPQHF.

J is TRBJ2-7 and V is TRBV9; TRBD1 is a possible D gene (6 bases). The germline gives CDR1 SGDLS, CDR2 YYNGEE. The V end lost 0 bases, the J end lost 3 bases, and 13 bases lay between the germline ends. This CDR3 contains 15 residues. The CDR3 protein is CASSVGGPDLYEQYF. For the CDR3, the DNA is TGTGCCAGCAGCGTAGGGGGGCCGGACCTCTACGAGCAGTACTTC.

The chain uses TRBV5-1 and TRBJ2-1; D is possibly TRBD2 (7 bases). The CDR3 extends over 16 amino acids. Trimming stripped 7 bases from V and 1 base from J, with 18 bases between. Germline V gene sequence: CDR1 SGHRS, CDR2 YFSETQ. CDR3 region: CASGGEGTNSYNEQFF. For the CDR3, the DNA is TGCGCCAGCGGGGGGGAGGGGACAAATTCCTACAATGAGCAGTTCTTC.

The rearrangement joins TRBV18 to TRBJ1-6, with D possibly TRBD1 on 6 matching bases. CDR1 and CDR2 from the germline V gene are KGHSH and LQKENI. V was cut by 0 bases and J by 1 base, with 10 bases left in between. The CDR3 has 17 residues. CDR3 protein: CASSPPQGGSYNSPLHF. The CDR3 region has the DNA TGTGCCAGCTCACCACCACAGGGTGGGTCCTATAATTCACCCCTCCACTTT. Drawing the rest from reference TRBV18 and TRBJ1-6, the complete variable domain is NAGVMQNPRHLVRRRGQEARLRCSPMKGHSHVYWYRQLPEEGLKFMVYLQKENIIDESGMPKERFSAEFPKEGPSILRIQQVVRGDSAAYFCASSPPQGGSYNSPLHFGNGTRLTVT.

A few counts support this clone. The chain uses TRBV12-5 and TRBJ1-2; 7 bases map to TRBD1. Germline assignment: CDR1 LGHNT and CDR2 FRNRAP. The CDR3 has 15 residues. Trimming took 1 base from V and 5 from J; bases not matched to a gene: 7. The CDR3 spells CASGLASTGWYGYTF. CDR3 in DNA: TGTGCTAGTGGTTTGGCCTCGACAGGGTGGTATGGCTACACCTTC. Complete variable domain (other parts from reference TRBV12-5 and TRBJ1-2): DARVTQTPRHKVTEMGQEVTMRCQPILGHNTVFWYRQTMMQGLELLAYFRNRAPLDDSGMPKDRFSAEMPDATLATLKIQPSEPRDSAVYFCASGLASTGWYGYTFGSGTRLTVV.

The chain employs TRBV6-5 and TRBJ1-5; TRBD1 might be the D (6 bases). V was pared by 4 bases and J by 0 bases, with 13 bases between. Germline V gene sequence: CDR1 MNHEY, CDR2 SVGAGI. The CDR3 consists of 16 residues. CDR3 bases: TGTGCCAGCAGTTCCCAGGGACACGTTAGCAATCAGCCCCAGCATTTT. It is translated as CASSSQGHVSNQPQHF.

V is TRBV6-6 and J is TRBJ1-4; a possible D gene is TRBD1 (6 bases). The V end lost 7 bases, the J end lost 7 bases, and 22 bases lay between the germline ends. This CDR3 has 16 residues. Looked up from germline, CDR1 is MNHNY and CDR2 is SVGAGI (reference sequence). CDR3 region: CASNLSGGQGIEKLFF. CDR3 in DNA: TGTGCCAGCAACCTATCGGGGGGGCAGGGAATTGAAAAACTGTTTTTT.

This clone showed up just a few times. This sequence joins TRBV5-1 and TRBJ1-1; the match to TRBD1 covers 8 bases. Germline V CDR1 and CDR2: SGHRS, YFSETQ. The CDR3 sequence is 14 residues long. J gave up 4 bases and V 0 bases, and 2 bases lay outside the gene matches. The CDR3 is CASSLDTGGTEAFF. As DNA, the CDR3 is TGCGCCAGCAGCTTGGATACAGGGGGCACTGAAGCTTTCTTT.

The genes are TRBV5-4 and TRBJ1-3; D gene unclear. Trimming left V 0 bases short and J 4 bases short, with 26 bases between. Germline values: CDR1 SGHNT, CDR2 YYREEE (reference sequence). The CDR3 is 20 amino acids. The CDR3 here is CASSLERGHQVDLGGNTIYF. The DNA of the CDR3 is TGTGCCAGCAGCTTGGAAAGAGGGCACCAGGTTGACTTGGGGGGAAACACCATATATTTT.

The V and J genes are TRBV7-8 and TRBJ2-7, with 7 bases lining up with TRBD2. This CDR3 comprises 16 residues. Germline CDR1 SGHVS, CDR2 FQNEAQ. The trim removed 2 bases at V and 2 bases at J, leaving 9 bases unmatched. The CDR3, as DNA: TGTGCCAGCAGCTTAAGGACCGCGGGGGATACCTACGAGCAGTACTTC. Protein product: CASSLRTAGDTYEQYF.

The CDR3 nucleotides are TGCGCCAGCAGCCACATTAGCGGGGGGCCTTACAATGAGCAGTTCTTC. It specifies CASSHISGGPYNEQFF. V is TRBV4-1 and J is TRBJ2-1, with 10 nucleotides matching TRBD2. The V segment lost 3 bases and the J segment 4 bases; nucleotides outside the gene matches: 6. The germline V gene encodes CDR1 MGHRA and CDR2 YSYEKL. CDR3 length equals 16 residues.

The rearrangement links TRBV27 to TRBJ2-3; D may be TRBD2 (5 bases). Deletions cut 5 bases from V and 4 bases from J, with 19 bases between. From germline, CDR1 is MNHEY and CDR2 SMNVEV (reference sequence). This CDR3 spans 16 amino acids. Here the CDR3 DNA reads TGTGCCAGCAGTGCTGCCGTGGAGGCCCTGCCAGATACGCAGTATTTT. Translated: CASSAAVEALPDTQYF.

J is TRBJ2-5 and V is TRBV5-8, with a weak D call TRBD2 (7 bases). Germline CDR1 is SGHTS and CDR2 is YDEGEE. This CDR3 is 15 amino acids long. V lost 2 bases and J lost 1, with 12 bases in between. CDR3 nucleotides: TGTGCCAGCAGCTTTCGCGGGGGCCTCCAAGAGACCCAGTACTTC. This codes for CASSFRGGLQETQYF.

This chain links TRBV6-1 with TRBJ1-2; D not resolved. V lost 1 base and J 0 bases, leaving 9 bases between the germline ends. Looked up from germline, CDR1 is MNHNS and CDR2 is SASEGT. This CDR3 is 15 amino acids long. Here the CDR3 reads CASSEVVLSNYGYTF. CDR3 coding DNA: TGTGCCAGCAGTGAAGTTGTCTTGTCTAACTATGGCTACACCTTC.